The entry that follows covers one TCR beta chain sequence. Its antigen is not yet known. No base quality information exists; no much larger clone differs at one position. This sample was included in a study of graft-versus-host responses after intestinal transplantation (dated by TCRdb to 2020 to 2022). Study-wide context: Recipients received multivisceral, liver-intestinal, or isolated intestinal transplants. The cohort enrolled about two dozen intestinal transplant recipients, one of whom was a retransplant, and 3 patients without pretransplant specimens were excluded. A peak of at least 4% donor T cells among recipient peripheral blood mononuclear cells was the definition used for donor T cell macrochimerism. To identify alloreactive clones, pre-transplant mixed lymphocyte reaction products were sequenced and then compared with unstimulated pre-transplant donor and recipient T cells. Every recipient was given anti-thymocyte globulin induction, followed by 2 to 3 years of maintenance tacrolimus and steroids. Samples from three later patients were sequenced in-house on an Illumina MiSeq with MiXCR processing rather than by the commercial service. After intestinal transplantation, graft-versus-host and host-versus-graft alloreactive T cell clones were followed in the graft, circulation and bone marrow using bulk TCR-beta CDR3 sequencing.

V is shortened by 3 bases, J by 1 base, and the region joining them spans 6 bases. Reading from cysteine to phenylalanine, the CDR3 counts 13 amino acids. The kept DNA is CDR3 alone, 39 bases in frame from the first base. CDR1 and CDR2 (MNHNS, SASEGT) derive from the germline V gene. The protocol used for the library was the immunoSEQ multiplex PCR assay. For most patients, genomic DNA was isolated with the Qiagen DNeasy Blood and Tissue Kit and sent frozen to Adaptive Biotechnologies for TCR sequencing. High-throughput TCR-beta CDR3 sequencing of genomic DNA from most patients was performed by Adaptive Biotechnologies. In the authors' own workflow: Adaptive's ImmunoSEQ software supplied the TCR sequencing data for roughly 17 patients, while MiXCR and VDJtools were used to process a few other patients. To correct CD4 versus CD8 sorting errors, any sequence found in both subsets at a frequency ratio below 5:1 was removed. CDR3 nucleotide sequences shared by donor and recipient were removed because the origin of these sequences could not be assigned. Alloreactive clones required at least 2-fold expansion over unstimulated cells and minimum CFSE-low frequency of 0.002% (template counts) or 0.001% (read counts). Mappable clones were those detected in sequenced pre-transplant spleen, lymph node, or MLR CFSE-low populations of the donor or recipient. Cumulative frequency of alloreactive clones was calculated as a percentage of all sequences weighted by copy number. TCRdb obtained this table from immuneACCESS and retained in-frame rearrangements with V and J assigned. These tables miss some clones; where compared with another copy, unresolved V genes account for less than half of the shortfall, and the remainder is unexplained. V and J calls and clone size are given by that table; D and trimming were obtained from the DNA. In all, the sample holds approximately 78,000 clones, and more than 75% of those were seen once. The ten largest clones take up around 8% of the sample.

Overall study results and their limits: The conclusions were limited by the relatively low number and heterogeneity of the intestinal transplant patients. Early after transplant, declines in HvG clones were associated with peak levels of circulating GvH clones. GvH clones turned up in recipient bone marrow, with some appearing earlier in ileal mucosa or blood, a pattern consistent with an intestinal mucosal origin. In patients with donor T cell macrochimerism, the allografts had high GvH to HvG T cell clonal ratios.

Sample time point, as interpreted from the label and publication: cells obtained before transplantation from donor or recipient. CD3+CD4+ and CD3+CD8+ populations were FACS-sorted from unstimulated pre-transplant donor and recipient cells taken from spleen or lymph nodes. The receptor was derived from a human donor who was the organ donor for an intestinal transplant. Source: unstimulated CD8+ T cells sorted from spleen or lymph node cells, taken before transplant. The chain uses TRBV6-1 and TRBJ1-1; the D gene remains uncertain. The CDR3 region: CASSDRENTEAFF. In nucleotides, the sequence is TGTGCCAGCAGTGATCGGGAGAACACTGAAGCTTTCTTT.